This T cell receptor beta chain comes out of a study of chemoradiotherapy in HPV16-positive cancers. Assay used: immunoSEQ multiplex PCR; TCRdb lists only in-frame clones, some missing. The sample consists of under 4,000 clones, 91% of them appearing once. Germline V CDR1 and CDR2: LNHDA, SQIVND (reference sequence). Unmatched junction bases numbered 8, after V lost 10 bases and J lost 5 bases. The CDR3 has 15 residues. A note on this clone: What it recognizes is unknown.

Repertoires were sampled repeatedly during chemoradiotherapy. The study, taken as a whole, reports: Candidate HPV-specific clones and E7-related TCR motifs grew in tumor during treatment. In HPV16-positive patients, HPV-responsive T-cell expansion tracked better recurrence-free survival.

Sequencing used tumor tissue, obtained from a patient who underwent chemoradiotherapy. This chain joins TRBV19 and TRBJ2-3, with 14 nucleotides matching TRBD2. The TCR sequence derives from a human donor with HPV-associated anogenital cancer. The CDR3 DNA reads as TGTGCCACCGGACTAGCGGGGGGCCGGGGAGATACGCAGTATTTT. This sequence encodes CATGLAGGRGDTQYF. The full variable domain, its missing parts supplied by reference TRBV19 and TRBJ2-3, is DGGITQSPKYLFRKEGQNVTLSCEQNLNHDAMYWYRQDPGQGLRLIYYSQIVNDFQKGDIAEGYSVSREKKESFPLTVTSAQKNPTAFYLCATGLAGGRGDTQYFGPGTRLTVL.